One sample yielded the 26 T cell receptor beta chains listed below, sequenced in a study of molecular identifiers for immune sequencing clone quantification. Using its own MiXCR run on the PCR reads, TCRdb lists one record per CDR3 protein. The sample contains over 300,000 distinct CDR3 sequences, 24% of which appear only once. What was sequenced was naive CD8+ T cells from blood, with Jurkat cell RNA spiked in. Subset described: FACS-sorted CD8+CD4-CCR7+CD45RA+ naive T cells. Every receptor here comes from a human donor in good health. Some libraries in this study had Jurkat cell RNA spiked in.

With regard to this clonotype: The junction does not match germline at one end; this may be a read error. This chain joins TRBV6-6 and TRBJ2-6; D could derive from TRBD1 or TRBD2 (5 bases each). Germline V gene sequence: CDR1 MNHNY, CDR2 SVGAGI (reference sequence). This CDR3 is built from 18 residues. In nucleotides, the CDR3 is TGTGCCAGCGGTTACAGCGGCAGGGCCTCCTCTGGGGCCAACGTCCTGACTTTC. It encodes CASGYSGRASSGANVLTF.

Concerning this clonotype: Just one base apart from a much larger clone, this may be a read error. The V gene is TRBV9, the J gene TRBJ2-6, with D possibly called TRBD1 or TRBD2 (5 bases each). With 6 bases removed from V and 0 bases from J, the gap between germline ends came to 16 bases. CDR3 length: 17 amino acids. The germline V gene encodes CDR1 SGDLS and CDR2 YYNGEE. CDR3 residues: CASNGQIGGSGANVLTF. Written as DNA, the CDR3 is TGTGCCAGCAACGGTCAAATTGGGGGCTCTGGGGCCAACGTCCTGACTTTC.

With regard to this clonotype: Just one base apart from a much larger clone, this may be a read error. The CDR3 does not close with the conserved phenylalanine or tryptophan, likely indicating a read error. The CDR3 DNA sequence: TGTGCCAGCAGTTATGGTCTGGAGCAGTACCTC. This sequence encodes CASSYGLEQYL. The rearrangement links TRBV5-3 to TRBJ2-7; no clear D gene. TRBV5-3 qualifies as an ORF whose function is uncertain. V lost 8 bases, J lost 7 bases, and 13 bases lay in between. The CDR3 extends over 11 amino acids.

The CDR3 reads CASSRLRDGGVRTEAFF. CDR3 bases: TGCGCCAGCAGCCGGCTACGGGACGGGGGCGTAAGGACTGAAGCTTTCTTT. The chain carries TRBV4-1 and TRBJ1-1; TRBD1 is a possible D gene (6 bases). In germline, CDR1 is MGHRA, CDR2 YSYEKL. Trimming removed 4 bases at V and 5 bases at J, with 23 bases between. The CDR3 totals 17 residues.

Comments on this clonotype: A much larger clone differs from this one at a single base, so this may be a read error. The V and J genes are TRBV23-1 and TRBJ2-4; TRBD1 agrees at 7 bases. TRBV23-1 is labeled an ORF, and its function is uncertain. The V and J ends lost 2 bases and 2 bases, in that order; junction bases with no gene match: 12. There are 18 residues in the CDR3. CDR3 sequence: CASSQGGQRVLTKNIQYF. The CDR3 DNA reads TGCGCCAGCAGTCAAGGGGGACAGAGAGTCTTAACCAAAAACATTCAGTACTTC.

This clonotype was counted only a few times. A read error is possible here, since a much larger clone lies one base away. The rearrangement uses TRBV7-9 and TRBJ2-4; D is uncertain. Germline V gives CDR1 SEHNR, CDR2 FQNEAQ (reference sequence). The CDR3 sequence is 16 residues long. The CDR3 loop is CASSPPRGVAKDIQYF. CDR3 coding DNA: TGTGCCAGCAGCCCTCCCCGTGGAGTAGCCAAAGACATTCAGTACTTC.

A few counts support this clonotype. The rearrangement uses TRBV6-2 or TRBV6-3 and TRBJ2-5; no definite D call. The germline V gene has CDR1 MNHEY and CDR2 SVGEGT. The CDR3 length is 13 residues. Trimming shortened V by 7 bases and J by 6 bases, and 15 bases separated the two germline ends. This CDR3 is CASNTDRGKTQYF. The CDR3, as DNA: TGTGCCAGCAATACCGACCGAGGCAAGACCCAGTACTTC.

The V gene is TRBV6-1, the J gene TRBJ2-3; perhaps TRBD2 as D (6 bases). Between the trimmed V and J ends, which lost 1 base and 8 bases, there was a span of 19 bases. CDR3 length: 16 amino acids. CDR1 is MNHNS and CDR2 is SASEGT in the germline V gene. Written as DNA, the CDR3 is TGTGCCAGCAGTGAAGAACCGCGGCTCCCCGGGGGTACGCAGTATTTT. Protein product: CASSEEPRLPGGTQYF.

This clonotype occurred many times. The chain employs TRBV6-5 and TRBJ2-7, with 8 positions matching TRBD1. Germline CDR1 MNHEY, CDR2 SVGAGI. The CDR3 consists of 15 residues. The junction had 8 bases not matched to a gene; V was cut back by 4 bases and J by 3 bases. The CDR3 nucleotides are TGTGCCAGCAGTTGGACCGGGACAGGTGACTACGAGCAGTACTTC. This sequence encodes CASSWTGTGDYEQYF.

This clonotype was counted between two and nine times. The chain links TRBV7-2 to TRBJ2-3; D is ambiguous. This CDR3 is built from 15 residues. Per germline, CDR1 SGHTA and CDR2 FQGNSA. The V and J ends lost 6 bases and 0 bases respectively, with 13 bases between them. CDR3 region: CASRAEYSSTDTQYF. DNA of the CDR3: TGTGCCAGCAGGGCAGAATACTCTAGCACAGATACGCAGTATTTT. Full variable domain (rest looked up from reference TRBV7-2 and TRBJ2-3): GAGVSQSPSNKVTEKGKDVELRCDPISGHTALYWYRQSLGQGLEFLIYFQGNSAPDKSGLPSDRFSAERTGGSVSTLTIQRTQQEDSAVYLCASRAEYSSTDTQYFGPGTRLTVL.

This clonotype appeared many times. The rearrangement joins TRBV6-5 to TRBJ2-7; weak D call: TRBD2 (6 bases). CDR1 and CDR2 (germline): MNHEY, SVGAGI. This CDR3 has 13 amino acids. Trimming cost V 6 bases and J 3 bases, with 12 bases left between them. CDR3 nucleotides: TGTGCCAGCAGCTCAATGGGGGGCTACGAGCAGTACTTC. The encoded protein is CASSSMGGYEQYF.

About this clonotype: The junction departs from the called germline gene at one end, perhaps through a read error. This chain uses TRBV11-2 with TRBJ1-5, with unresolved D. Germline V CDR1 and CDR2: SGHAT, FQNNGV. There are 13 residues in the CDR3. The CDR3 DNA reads TGTGCCAGCGCTAGTAGGATGTATCAGCCCCCGCATTTT. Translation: CASASRMYQPPHF.

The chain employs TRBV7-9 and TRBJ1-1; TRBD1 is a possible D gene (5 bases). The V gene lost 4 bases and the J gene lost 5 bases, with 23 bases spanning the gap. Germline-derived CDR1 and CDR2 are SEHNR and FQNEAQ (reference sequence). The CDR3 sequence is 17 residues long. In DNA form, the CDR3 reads TGTGCCAGCAGCTCCACGCCAAGGGGCCAGGGAGGAACTGAAGCTTTCTTT. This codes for CASSSTPRGQGGTEAFF. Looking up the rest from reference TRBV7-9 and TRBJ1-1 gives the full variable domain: DTGVSQNPRHKITKRGQNVTFRCDPISEHNRLYWYRQTLGQGPEFLTYFQNEAQLEKSRLLSDRFSAERPKGSFSTLEIQRTEQGDSAMYLCASSSTPRGQGGTEAFFGQGTRLTVV.

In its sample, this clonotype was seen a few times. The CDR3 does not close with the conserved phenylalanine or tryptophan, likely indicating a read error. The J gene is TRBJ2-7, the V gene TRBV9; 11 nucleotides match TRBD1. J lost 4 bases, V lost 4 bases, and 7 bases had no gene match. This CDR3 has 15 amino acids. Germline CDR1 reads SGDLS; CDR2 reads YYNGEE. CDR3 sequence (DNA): TGTGCCAGCAGCCCGTGGGACAGGGGGAATTACGAGCAGTACCTC. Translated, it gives CASSPWDRGNYEQYL.

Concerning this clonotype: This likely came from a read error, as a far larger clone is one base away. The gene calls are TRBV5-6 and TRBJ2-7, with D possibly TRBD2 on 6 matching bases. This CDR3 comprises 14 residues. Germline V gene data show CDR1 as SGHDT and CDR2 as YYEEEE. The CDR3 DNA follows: TGTGACAGCAGCTTGGCGGGAAGCTCCTACGAGCAGTACTTC. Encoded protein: CDSSLAGSSYEQYF.

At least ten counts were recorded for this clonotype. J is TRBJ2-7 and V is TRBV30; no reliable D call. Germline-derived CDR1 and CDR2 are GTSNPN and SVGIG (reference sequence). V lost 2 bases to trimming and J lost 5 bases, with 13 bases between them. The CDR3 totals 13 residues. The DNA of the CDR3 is TGTGCCTGGAGTTACCCGATAGGGCACGAGCAGTACTTC. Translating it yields CAWSYPIGHEQYF.

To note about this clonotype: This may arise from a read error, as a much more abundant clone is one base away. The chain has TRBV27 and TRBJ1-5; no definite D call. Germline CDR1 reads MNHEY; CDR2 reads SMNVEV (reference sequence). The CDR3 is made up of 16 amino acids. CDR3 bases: TGTACCAGCAGTTCGGGCTGGCCCTATAGCAATCAGCCCCAGCATTTT. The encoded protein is CTSSSGWPYSNQPQHF.

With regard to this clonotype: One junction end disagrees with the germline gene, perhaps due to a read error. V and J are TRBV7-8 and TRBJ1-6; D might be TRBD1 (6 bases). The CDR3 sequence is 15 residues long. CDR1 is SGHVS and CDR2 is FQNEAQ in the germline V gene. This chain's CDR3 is CTSSLGAGAHSPLHF. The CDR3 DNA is TGTACCAGCAGCTTAGGCGCGGGGGCGCATTCACCCCTCCACTTT.

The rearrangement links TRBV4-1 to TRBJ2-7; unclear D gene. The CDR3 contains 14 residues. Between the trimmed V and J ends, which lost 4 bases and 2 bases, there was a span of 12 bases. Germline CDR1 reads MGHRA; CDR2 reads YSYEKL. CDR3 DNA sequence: TGCGCCAGCAGCCCCCTGGCAGGAACCTACGAGCAGTACTTC. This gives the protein CASSPLAGTYEQYF.

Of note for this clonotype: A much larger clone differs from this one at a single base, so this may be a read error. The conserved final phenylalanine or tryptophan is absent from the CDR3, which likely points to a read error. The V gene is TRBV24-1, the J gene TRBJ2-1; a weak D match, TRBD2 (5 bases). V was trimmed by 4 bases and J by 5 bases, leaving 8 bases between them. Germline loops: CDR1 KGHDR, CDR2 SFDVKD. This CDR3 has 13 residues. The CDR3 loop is CATSELENNEQFL. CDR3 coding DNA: TGTGCCACCAGTGAACTAGAAAACAATGAGCAGTTCCTC.

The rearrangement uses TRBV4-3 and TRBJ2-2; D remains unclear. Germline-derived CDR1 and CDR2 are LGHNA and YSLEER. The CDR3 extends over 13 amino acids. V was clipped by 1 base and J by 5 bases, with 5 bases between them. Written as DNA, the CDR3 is TGCGCCAGCAGCCAAGCCGAAACCGGGGAGCTGTTTTTT. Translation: CASSQAETGELFF.

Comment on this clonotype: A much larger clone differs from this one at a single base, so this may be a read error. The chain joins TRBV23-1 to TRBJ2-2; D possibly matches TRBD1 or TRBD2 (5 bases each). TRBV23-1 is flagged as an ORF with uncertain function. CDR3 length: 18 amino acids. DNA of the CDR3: TGCGCCAGCAGTCAACCGTATCCCGGACAAAGAAGGACCGGGGAGCTGCTTTTT. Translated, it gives CASSQPYPGQRRTGELLF.

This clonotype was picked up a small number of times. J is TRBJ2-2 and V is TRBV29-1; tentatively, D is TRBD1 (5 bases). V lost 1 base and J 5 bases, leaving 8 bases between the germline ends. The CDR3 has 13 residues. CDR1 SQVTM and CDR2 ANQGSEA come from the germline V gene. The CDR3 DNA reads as TGCAGCGTTGAAGGGGGCTGGACCGGGGAGCTGTTTTTT. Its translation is CSVEGGWTGELFF.

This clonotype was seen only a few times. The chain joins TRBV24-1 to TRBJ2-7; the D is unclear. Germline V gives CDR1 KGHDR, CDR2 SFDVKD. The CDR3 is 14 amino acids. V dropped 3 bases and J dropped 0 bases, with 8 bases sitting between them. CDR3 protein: CATSDSGNSYEQYF. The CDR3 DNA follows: TGTGCCACCAGTGATAGTGGAAACTCCTACGAGCAGTACTTC.

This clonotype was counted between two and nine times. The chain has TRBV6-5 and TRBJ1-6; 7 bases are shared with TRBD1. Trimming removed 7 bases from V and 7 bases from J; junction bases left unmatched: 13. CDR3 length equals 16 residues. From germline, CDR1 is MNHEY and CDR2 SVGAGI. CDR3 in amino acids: CASKGRDSGLNSPLHF. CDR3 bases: TGTGCCAGCAAAGGACGGGACAGCGGGCTGAATTCACCCCTCCACTTT.

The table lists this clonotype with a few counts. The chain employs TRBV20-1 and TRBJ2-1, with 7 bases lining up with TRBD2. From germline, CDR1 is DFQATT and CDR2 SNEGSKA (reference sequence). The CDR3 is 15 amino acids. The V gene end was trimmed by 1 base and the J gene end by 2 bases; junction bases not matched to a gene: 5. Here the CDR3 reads CSARGGGVTYNEQFF. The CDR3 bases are TGCAGTGCTAGAGGGGGGGGGGTTACCTACAATGAGCAGTTCTTC.